The subject of this entry is one T cell receptor (beta chain). Germline V gives CDR1 SGHRS, CDR2 YFSETQ. Germline trimming cut 0 bases from V and 6 bases from J; bases unmatched to any gene: 4. The CDR3 is made up of 16 amino acids. A multiplex PCR was run with 60 Vbeta primers and 13 Jbeta primers. Clones were sequenced by immunoSEQ multiplex PCR, and TCRdb holds only the in-frame ones, with some missing. Here the sample spans approximately 84,000 clones, more than 70% being singletons. The entry originates in a study of cytomegalovirus exposure and HLA in healthy donors. This chain links TRBV5-1 with TRBJ2-5, with 14 bases aligning to TRBD2. The sequence came from a male donor in good health and CMV-seropositive. The specimen was PBMCs. The CDR3 here is CASSLEGLAGAKTQYF. CDR3 DNA sequence: TGCGCCAGCAGCTTGGAGGGACTAGCGGGAGCAAAGACCCAGTACTTC.